This T cell receptor (beta chain) was recovered during a study of cytomegalovirus exposure and HLA in healthy donors (dated by TCRdb to between 2016 and 2019). Notes on the research overall: According to an earlier analysis of 587 of the donors, about 179 million T cells yielded some 120 million unique TCR beta sequences and 250 to 350 Gb of sequence data. Roughly 310 gigabases of sequencing data and tens of millions of unique TCR sequences were included in an early release covering about 700 HLA-typed donors. The genetic ancestry cluster associated with self-reported Caucasian donors included about 84% of the roughly 380 genotyped donors. The study was designed to test whether signatures of past pathogen exposure could be identified by cataloging public T cell receptors. The study profiled the T cell repertoires of about 640 subjects by immunosequencing and related them to cytomegalovirus serostatus. Along with the approximately 700-subject first cohort, a separate validation cohort of over 90 different subjects was used. The study combined high-throughput TCR immunosequencing, statistical association of individual TCRs with disease status, and machine learning to predict cytomegalovirus infection status. To study patterns of TCR occurrence, a later analysis re-analyzed previously published TCR beta repertoires from several hundred donors and added high-resolution HLA genotyping. In the later analysis, no new phenotypic data were used to find candidate immune exposures; instead, reliance was placed on TCR beta sequences and their occurrence across donors. In an earlier analysis of 500 to 650 of the donors, high-throughput TCR beta sequencing was used to judge whether each TCR beta V gene segment behaved as functional or pseudogenic. Alongside the repertoire data, information on donor age, sex, ethnicity and CMV serostatus was compiled. A later genetic analysis took genome-wide SNP genotypes for about three fifths of the roughly 700 donors and used that subset as a discovery cohort. Every discovery cohort repertoire had been produced on one sequencing platform. Both class I and class II loci were covered by HLA typing, at four-digit resolution. Typing coverage differed by locus: A, B, C, DRB1 and DQB1 were typed in about 620-630 donors, DQA1 in 522, DPA1 in 606, and DPB1 in roughly 470. Several DR-DQ haplotypes were treated as single units for association and clustering because of strong linkage in the cohort. Across 398 genotyped donors of the cohort, an average of approximately 200,000 unique TCR beta nucleotide sequences per donor were sequenced, and roughly a sixth of those sequences were non-productive.

The full study reports these points: Most TCR sequences were observed very rarely across donors, whereas some public TCRs were present in many individuals. A later analysis reported that several top co-occurrence clusters appeared linked to parvovirus B19, influenza, CMV and Epstein-Barr virus. Because some donors lacked HLA typing at each locus, the association tests relied only on the typed subset. Some IMGT-functional V segments, including TRBV6-2 and TRBV6-3, could not be distinguished by the 87-base-pair reads and were therefore excluded. A further reported finding was that TCR beta sequences accurately predicted the HLA-A and HLA-B alleles for most subjects in the first cohort. It was suggested by the authors that the approach could potentially be generalized to other disease states and immunological phenotypes. An association between a missense DCLRE1C variant and V-gene and J-gene trimming of TCR beta chains was found in a later genetic analysis and replicated in an independent cohort. In an earlier analysis of 587 of the donors, most TCR beta V segments appeared in productive rearrangements about 87% or about 30% of the time, broadly matching IMGT annotations. Linkage disequilibrium might explain the correlated functional status among segregating V segments, but an unknown experimental factor could not be excluded. A cluster of highly shared sequence variants was judged likely to be a technical artifact of the sequencing pipeline. Roughly uniform sequencing depth across donors was assumed in presence/absence analyses, although this assumption may not hold. When HLA alleles, especially DR and DQ, strongly co-occurred, TCR associations were difficult to assign to individual alleles. In a later genetic analysis, fewer N-insertions in productive TCRs were reported among donors in an Asian-associated ancestry cluster than the roughly 640-donor mean. According to a later analysis, most CMV-associated TCR beta chains appeared to be HLA-restricted, and the HLA associations seemed to be driven largely by CMV exposure. The classifier was reported to diagnose cytomegalovirus status with high specificity and sensitivity in both the original and validation cohorts. In vitro tests confirmed that a few of the cytomegalovirus-associated TCR beta chains recognize cytomegalovirus antigens. Immune exposure information for the cohort was limited to CMV serostatus. Because counts were too low, roughly 18 rarely observed V segments, including chromosome 9 orphons, were left out of the earlier analysis of several hundred of the donors. A total of fewer than 200 TCR beta chains were listed by the study as associated with cytomegalovirus. Specific HLA alleles were associated with over 15,000 TCR beta sequences at a false discovery rate of 0.05 in a later analysis. In a later analysis, TCR association rates were found to vary across HLA loci, with the most associated TCRs seen for DRB1 alleles and the fewest for HLA-C alleles. In this cohort, only TCR beta chains were sequenced, and detectable features were limited by the absence of alpha or paired-chain data. Compared with equally common non-associated chains, HLA-associated TCR beta chains in a later analysis were more clonally expanded and had lower generation probabilities.

The receptor library was made with the immunoSEQ multiplex PCR assay. For the multiplex PCR, a mixture combining 60 forward primers for TCR Vbeta segments and 13 reverse primers for TCR Jbeta segments was used. The CDR3 region of rearranged TCR beta genes was amplified from genomic DNA by a multiplex PCR assay. On the Illumina HiSeq System, the amplified TCR beta libraries were sequenced as 87-base-pair reads. The authors' analysis ran thus. Across the 666 repertoires, a later analysis counted around 80 million unique TCR beta chains, around 11 million of which were shared by at least two donors. Raw reads were error-corrected and collapsed into unique sequences with a nearest-neighbor algorithm that merged closely related sequences to remove PCR and sequencing errors. Alignment of CDR3 sequences to IMGT reference sequences was used to assign V, D and J gene segments. For a sequence to be retained, a match of at least six nucleotides was required to both a V gene segment and a J gene segment. Rearrangements were classified as productive when the CDR3 lacked stop codons and remained in frame with V and J, and all other rearrangements were classified as non-productive. CDR3 was defined according to IMGT convention as the region running from the second conserved V-encoded cysteine to the conserved J-encoded phenylalanine. In an earlier analysis of approximately 590 of the donors, sequences lacking an unambiguous match to a single V gene segment were excluded. An earlier analysis of a few hundred of the donors classified V segments as functional when productive rearrangements were above 56.7% and as segregating when the standard deviation between donors was above 5%. A statistical classification framework was built to diagnose cytomegalovirus status from the catalog of TCR beta chain sequences. In a later analysis, V and J genes were assigned by comparing TCR nucleotide sequences against IMGT/GENE-DB human TR gene sequences. Using the TCRdist pipeline, a later analysis assigned CDR3 sequences along with most-parsimonious VDJ recombination scenarios. In a later analysis, every TCR beta chain was defined by the combination of its CDR3 amino acid sequence and its V-gene family, and reads without a unique V-gene family were dropped. As a way to deal with suspected cross-contamination and a sequencing artifact, a later analysis dropped 640 or so nucleotide sequences that were highly shared and had low generation probability. In a later analysis, a clonal expansion index was calculated for each public chain from normalized within-repertoire ranks of inferred template counts. A later analysis computed generation probabilities with a VDJ recombination model fitted to out-of-frame rearrangements, and checked the results against IGoR. A later analysis scored TCR-TCR, TCR-HLA and TCR-CMV co-occurrence with hypergeometric tests, applying a repertoire-size bias correction to TCR pairs. False discovery rates were estimated in a later analysis by permuting HLA or CMV assignments 20 times. A later analysis grouped co-occurring TCRs with DBSCAN, adding TCRdist sequence similarity when clustering within HLA-allele-positive subsets. For co-occurrence clustering, repertoires with fewer than 30,000 or more than 120,000 public chains were excluded, along with about five repertoires with anomalous nucleotide sharing. The table was pulled from immuneACCESS by TCRdb, which kept in-frame rearrangements only. Such tables lose some clones; where checked, under half of the loss comes from unresolved V genes, and the rest has no known cause. The V and J calls and the clone size are those of that table, but D and trimming were determined from the DNA. The sample table records approximately 150,000 clones; 60% to 85% of these occur just once. Together, the top ten hold roughly an eighth of the sample.

The CDR3 runs 15 amino acids, cysteine and phenylalanine included. The entry retains the CDR3 DNA only, 45 bases that are in frame from base 1. Trimming takes 3 bases off V and 8 bases off J; junction bases not matched to a gene: 9. CDR1 SEHNR and CDR2 FQNEAQ are derived from the germline V gene (reference sequence). Notes on this clone: Its antigen remains undetermined. No qualities accompany the bases; no much larger clone lies one base away.

The cohort consisted of 650 to 850 healthy bone marrow donors. All cohort members were sampled while nominally healthy, although unrecorded immune exposures were likely present. The donor was CMV seropositive and belonged to the group of 250 to 300 seropositive cohort members. Every donor gave a peripheral blood sample, and the peripheral blood mononuclear cells from that sample were used for TCR beta sequencing. Genomic DNA extraction from the blood cell samples was performed with the Qiagen DNeasy Blood Extraction Kit. What was sequenced was PBMCs. The chain joins TRBV7-9 to TRBJ2-1; 8 bases in between match TRBD2. This TCR derives from a man in his forties in good health and CMV-seropositive. The CDR3 reads as follows: CASSFNPAGVDEQFF. Read as DNA, the sequence is TGTGCCAGCAGCTTCAACCCAGCGGGAGTGGATGAGCAGTTCTTC. This CDR3, with the reference TRBV7-9 and TRBJ2-1 proteins standing in past its ends, gives the full variable domain DTGVSQNPRHKITKRGQNVTFRCDPISEHNRLYWYRQTLGQGPEFLTYFQNEAQLEKSRLLSDRFSAERPKGSFSTLEIQRTEQGDSAMYLCASSFNPAGVDEQFFGPGTRLTVL.